This TCR beta chain was retrieved from a study of cytomegalovirus exposure and HLA in healthy donors. Germline V lookup: CDR1 SGHVS, CDR2 FNYEAQ. V trimming: 9 bases; J trimming: 4 bases; junction bases outside the gene matches: 14. This CDR3 contains 15 residues. Though nominally healthy at sampling, donors likely had unrecorded immune exposures. The PCR employed 60 Vbeta primers together with 13 Jbeta primers. Source study methods: Later analysis identified tens of millions of unique TCR beta chains, about 10 million shared. Assay used: immunoSEQ multiplex PCR; TCRdb lists only in-frame clones, some missing. V, J and clone size were drawn from that table, and D and trimming were deduced from the DNA. The data contain fewer than 130,000 clones, 55% to 65% of them singletons.

The source material was PBMCs. This clonotype was obtained from a man aged 30 to 39 in good health and CMV-seropositive. The chain is built from TRBV7-6 and TRBJ1-2, with 7 bases matching TRBD1. CDR3 amino acids: CASSLLAGGSYGYTF. CDR3 bases: TGTGCCAGTAGTCTTTTGGCAGGGGGATCCTATGGCTACACCTTC. The whole variable domain, filled in from reference TRBV7-6 and TRBJ1-2, reads GAGVSQSPRYKVTKRGQDVALRCDPISGHVSLYWYRQALGQGPEFLTYFNYEAQQDKSGLPNDRFSAERPEGSISTLTIQRTEQRDSAMYRCASSLLAGGSYGYTFGSGTRLTVV.